One T cell receptor beta chain is described in this entry. The antigen remains undetermined. The sample holds other DNA sequences that translate to the same CDR3. This PCR relied on a set of 60 Vbeta primers and 13 Jbeta primers. Original processing notes: Approximately 80 million unique TCR beta chains, 9.5 million to 11 million of them shared, were counted by a later analysis. TCRdb's table, derived via immunoSEQ multiplex PCR, lists solely in-frame clones and lacks some. The V and J calls and clone size are taken from that table; D and trimming were inferred from the DNA. The sample comprises some 170,000 clones, roughly four fifths of which are singletons, and 2.2% rests with the top ten. Germline V gene sequence: CDR1 SEHNR, CDR2 FQNEAQ (reference sequence). V lost 5 bases and J lost 1, with 8 bases in between. The CDR3 runs 13 residues. The record originates from a study of cytomegalovirus exposure and HLA in healthy donors.

Regarding the study as a whole: V segments that were indistinguishable, TRBV6-2 and TRBV6-3 among them, were omitted from analysis. Most of the CMV-associated TCR beta chains (in a later analysis) appeared to be HLA-restricted. When presence/absence was analysed, sequencing depth was taken to be roughly uniform across donors.

The V and J genes are TRBV7-9 and TRBJ1-1; tentatively, D is TRBD1 (6 bases). The receptor was derived from a woman younger than 45 in good health and CMV-seronegative. Source material: PBMCs. The DNA for the CDR3 is TGTGCCAGCAGCCTGGGACAGAACACTGAAGCTTTCTTT. Translating it yields CASSLGQNTEAFF.